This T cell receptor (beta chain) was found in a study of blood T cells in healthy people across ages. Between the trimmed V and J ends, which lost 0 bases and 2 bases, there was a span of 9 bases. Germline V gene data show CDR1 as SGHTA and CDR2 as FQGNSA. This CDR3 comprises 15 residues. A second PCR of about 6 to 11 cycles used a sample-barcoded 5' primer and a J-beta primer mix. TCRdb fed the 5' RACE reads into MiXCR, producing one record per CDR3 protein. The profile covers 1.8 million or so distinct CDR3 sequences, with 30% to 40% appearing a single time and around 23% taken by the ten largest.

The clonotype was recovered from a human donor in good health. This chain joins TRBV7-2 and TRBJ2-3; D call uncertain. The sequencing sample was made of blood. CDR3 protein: CASSLAGAVTDTQYF. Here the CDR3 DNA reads TGTGCCAGCAGCTTAGCAGGTGCGGTCACAGATACGCAGTATTTT.